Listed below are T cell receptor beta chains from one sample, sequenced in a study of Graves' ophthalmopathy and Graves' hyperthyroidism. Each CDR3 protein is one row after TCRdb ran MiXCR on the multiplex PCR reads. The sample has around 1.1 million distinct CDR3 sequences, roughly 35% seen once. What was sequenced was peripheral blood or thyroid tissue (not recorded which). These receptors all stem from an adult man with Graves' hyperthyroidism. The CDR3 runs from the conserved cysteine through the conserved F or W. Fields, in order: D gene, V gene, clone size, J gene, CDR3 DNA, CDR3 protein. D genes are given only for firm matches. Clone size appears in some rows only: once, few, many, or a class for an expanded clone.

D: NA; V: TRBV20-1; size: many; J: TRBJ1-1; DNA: TGCAGTGCTAGAGACGGGATGGGTGGGAACACTGAAGCTTTCTTT; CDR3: CSARDGMGGNTEAFF
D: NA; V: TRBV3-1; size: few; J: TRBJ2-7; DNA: TGTGCCAGCAGCCAACCGGGAGCAGCCTACGAGCAGTACTTC; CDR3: CASSQPGAAYEQYF
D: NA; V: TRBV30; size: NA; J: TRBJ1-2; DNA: TGTGCCTGGAGGGAAGTAGGCTACACCTTC; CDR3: CAWREVGYTF
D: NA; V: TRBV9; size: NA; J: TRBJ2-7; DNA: TGTGCCAGCAGCTCCAAGGGTGGGTCTGCCTACGAGCAGTACTTC; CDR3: CASSSKGGSAYEQYF
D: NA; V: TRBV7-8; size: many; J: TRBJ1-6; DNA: TGTGCCAGCAGCTTAGTCGGCAGGCGGAATAATTCACCCCTCCACTTT; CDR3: CASSLVGRRNNSPLHF
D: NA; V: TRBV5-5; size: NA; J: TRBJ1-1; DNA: TGTGCCAGCAGCTGGTCTCCTAAAGGCGGCACTGAAGCTTTCTTT; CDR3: CASSWSPKGGTEAFF
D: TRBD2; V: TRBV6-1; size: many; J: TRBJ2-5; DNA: TGTGCCGCGGGGGGAGGCCAAGAGACCCAGTACTTC; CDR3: CAAGGGQETQYF
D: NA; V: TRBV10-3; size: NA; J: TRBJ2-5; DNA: TGTGCCATCACTCGGGGCCACATAGGGGGTGAGACCCAGTACTTC; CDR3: CAITRGHIGGETQYF
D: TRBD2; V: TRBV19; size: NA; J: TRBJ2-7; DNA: TGTGCCAGTAGTATAGGAGGCAGCGGGAGTTACGAGCAGTACTTC; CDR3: CASSIGGSGSYEQYF
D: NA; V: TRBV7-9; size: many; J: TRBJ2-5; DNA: TGTGCCAGCAGCGAGTCGGGCTCGCGGGAGACCCAGTACTTC; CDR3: CASSESGSRETQYF
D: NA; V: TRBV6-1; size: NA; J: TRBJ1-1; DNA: TGTGCCAGCAGGCCTCTCGGGCTCGCGAACACTGAAGCTTTCTTT; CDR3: CASRPLGLANTEAFF
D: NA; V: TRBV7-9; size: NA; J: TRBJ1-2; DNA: TGTGCCAGCAGTCCCAACCCCCCAGGCTTAGATTATGGCTACACCTTC; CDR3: CASSPNPPGLDYGYTF